Ten or more counts support the clone carrying this T cell receptor (beta chain). What it binds is unknown. TCRdb reanalysed the reads using MiXCR and keeps one entry per CDR3 protein. The top ten hold about 4.5% of the sample, which has hundreds of thousands of distinct CDR3 sequences, around a tenth seen once. This record belongs to a study of T cell repertoires in cytomegalovirus infection. Study at large: TCR beta signatures that were public indicated CMV infection and matching HLA type. Study-level findings and limits: The ex vivo response was dominated by HLA-C-restricted CMV-specific TCR beta clonotypes. Accumulated public TCR beta family frequency recognized individuals carrying CMV together with the relevant HLA.

Germline CDR1 SGHNT, CDR2 YENEEA. This CDR3 contains 15 residues. V lost 0 bases and J lost 3, with 8 bases in between. Sequenced: PBMCs. The clonotype originates from a human donor in good health (CMV status not recorded). Some clones in this sample may be carry-over from other donors' samples. The chain links TRBV11-3 to TRBJ2-2, with D uncertain. CDR3 residues: CASSLEGGDTGELFF. The DNA of the CDR3 is TGTGCCAGCAGCTTAGAAGGCGGAGACACCGGGGAGCTGTTTTTT. The full variable domain, in which reference TRBV11-3 and TRBJ2-2 provide the parts outside the CDR3, is EAGVVQSPRYKIIEKKQPVAFWCNPISGHNTLYWYLQNLGQGPELLIRYENEEAVDDSQLPKDRFSAERLKGVDSTLKIQPAELGDSAVYLCASSLEGGDTGELFFGEGSRLTVL.